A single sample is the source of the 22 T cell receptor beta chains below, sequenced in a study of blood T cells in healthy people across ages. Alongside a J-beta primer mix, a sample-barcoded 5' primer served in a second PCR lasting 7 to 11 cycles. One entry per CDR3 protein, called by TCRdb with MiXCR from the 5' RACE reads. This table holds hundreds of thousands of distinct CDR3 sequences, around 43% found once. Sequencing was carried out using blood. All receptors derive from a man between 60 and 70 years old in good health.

Written as DNA, the CDR3 is TGCGCCAGCAGCCAAGAGGGCCAGGGGGCAAATGAAAAACTGTTTTTT. Translated: CASSQEGQGANEKLFF. The V gene is TRBV4-3, the J gene TRBJ1-4; TRBD1 agrees at 8 bases. Germline V gives CDR1 LGHNA, CDR2 YSLEER. V lost 0 bases to trimming and J lost 5 bases; unmatched junction nucleotides: 5. This CDR3 is built from 16 residues.

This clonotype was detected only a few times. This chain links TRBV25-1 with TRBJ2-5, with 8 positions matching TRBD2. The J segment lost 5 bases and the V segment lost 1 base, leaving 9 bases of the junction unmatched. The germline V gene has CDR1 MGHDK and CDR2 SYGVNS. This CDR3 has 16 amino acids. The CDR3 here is CASSEWRAGDGETQYF. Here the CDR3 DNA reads TGTGCCAGCAGTGAATGGAGAGCGGGAGATGGGGAGACCCAGTACTTC.

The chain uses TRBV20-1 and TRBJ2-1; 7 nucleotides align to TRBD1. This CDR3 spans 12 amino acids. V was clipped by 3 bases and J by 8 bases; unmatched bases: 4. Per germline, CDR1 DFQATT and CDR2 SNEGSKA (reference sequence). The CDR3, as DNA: TGCAGTGCTAGCCGACAGGGCGATGAGCAGTTCTTC. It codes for CSASRQGDEQFF.

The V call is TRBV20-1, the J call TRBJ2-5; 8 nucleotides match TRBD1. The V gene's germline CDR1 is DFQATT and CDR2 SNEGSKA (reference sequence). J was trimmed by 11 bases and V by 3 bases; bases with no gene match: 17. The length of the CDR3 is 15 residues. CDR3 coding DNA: TGCAGTGCTAGGACCGACAGGGGTGGGGACAATGAGCAGTACTTC. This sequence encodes CSARTDRGGDNEQYF.

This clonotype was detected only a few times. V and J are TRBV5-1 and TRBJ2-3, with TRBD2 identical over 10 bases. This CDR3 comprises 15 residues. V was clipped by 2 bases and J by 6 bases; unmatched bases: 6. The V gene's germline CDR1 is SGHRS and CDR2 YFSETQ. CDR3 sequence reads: CASSFNPGLADTQYF. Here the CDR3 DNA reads TGCGCCAGCAGCTTCAATCCGGGACTAGCGGATACGCAGTATTTT. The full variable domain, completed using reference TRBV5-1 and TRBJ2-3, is KAGVTQTPRYLIKTRGQQVTLSCSPISGHRSVSWYQQTPGQGLQFLFEYFSETQRNKGNFPGRFSGRQFSNSRSEMNVSTLELGDSALYLCASSFNPGLADTQYFGPGTRLTVL.

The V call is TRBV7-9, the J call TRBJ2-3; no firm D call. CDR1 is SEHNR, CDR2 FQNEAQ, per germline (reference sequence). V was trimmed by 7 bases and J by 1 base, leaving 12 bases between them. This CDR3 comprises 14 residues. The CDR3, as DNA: TGTGCCAGCATCCCCTTAAAGGGCACAGATACGCAGTATTTT. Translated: CASIPLKGTDTQYF.

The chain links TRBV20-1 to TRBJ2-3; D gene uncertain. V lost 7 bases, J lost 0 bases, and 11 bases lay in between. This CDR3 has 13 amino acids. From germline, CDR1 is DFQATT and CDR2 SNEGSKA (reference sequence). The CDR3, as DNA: TGCAGTGAAAAGGGCTCTAGCACAGATACGCAGTATTTT. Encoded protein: CSEKGSSTDTQYF.

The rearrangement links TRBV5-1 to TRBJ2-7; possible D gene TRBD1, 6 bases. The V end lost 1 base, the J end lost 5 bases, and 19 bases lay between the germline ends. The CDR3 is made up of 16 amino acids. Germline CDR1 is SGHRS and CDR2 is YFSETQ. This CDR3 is CASSLRGVRDTHEQYF. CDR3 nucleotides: TGCGCCAGCAGCTTGAGGGGCGTCCGGGACACCCACGAGCAGTACTTC.

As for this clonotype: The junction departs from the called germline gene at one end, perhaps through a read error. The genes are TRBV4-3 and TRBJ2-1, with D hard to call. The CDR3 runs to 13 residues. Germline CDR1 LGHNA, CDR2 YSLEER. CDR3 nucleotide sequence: TGCGCCAGCAGCCAAGAGGGATTCAATGTGCAGTTCTTC. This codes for CASSQEGFNVQFF.

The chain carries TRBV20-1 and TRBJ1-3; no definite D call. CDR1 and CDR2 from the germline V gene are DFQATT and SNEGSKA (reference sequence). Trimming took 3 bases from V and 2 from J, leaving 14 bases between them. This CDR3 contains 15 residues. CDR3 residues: CSARLAGPAGNTIYF. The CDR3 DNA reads TGCAGTGCTAGGCTAGCAGGCCCGGCTGGAAACACCATATATTTT.

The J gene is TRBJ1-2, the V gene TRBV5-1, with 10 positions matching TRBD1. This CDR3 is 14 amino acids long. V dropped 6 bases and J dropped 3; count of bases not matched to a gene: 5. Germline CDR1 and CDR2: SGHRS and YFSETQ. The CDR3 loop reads CASTQGQGYYGYTF. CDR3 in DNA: TGCGCCAGCACACAGGGACAGGGGTACTATGGCTACACCTTC.

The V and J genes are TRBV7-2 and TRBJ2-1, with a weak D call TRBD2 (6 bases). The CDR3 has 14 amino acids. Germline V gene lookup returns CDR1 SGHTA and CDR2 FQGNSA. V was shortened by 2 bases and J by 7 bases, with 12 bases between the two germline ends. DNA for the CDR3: TGTGCCAGCAGCTTAAGGGACTCCAAAAATGAGCAGTTCTTC. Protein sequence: CASSLRDSKNEQFF.

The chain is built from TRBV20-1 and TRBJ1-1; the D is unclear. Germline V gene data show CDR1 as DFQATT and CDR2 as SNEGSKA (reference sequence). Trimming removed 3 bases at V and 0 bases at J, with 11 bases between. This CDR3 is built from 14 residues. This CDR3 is CSASTRTLNTEAFF. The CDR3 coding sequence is TGCAGTGCTAGCACCAGGACTCTGAACACTGAAGCTTTCTTT.

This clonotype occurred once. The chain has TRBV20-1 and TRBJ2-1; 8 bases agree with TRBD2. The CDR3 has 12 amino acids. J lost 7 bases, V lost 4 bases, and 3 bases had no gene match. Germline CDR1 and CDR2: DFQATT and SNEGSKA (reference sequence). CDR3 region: CSAKAGANEQFF. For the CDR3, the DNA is TGCAGTGCTAAAGCGGGGGCTAATGAGCAGTTCTTC.

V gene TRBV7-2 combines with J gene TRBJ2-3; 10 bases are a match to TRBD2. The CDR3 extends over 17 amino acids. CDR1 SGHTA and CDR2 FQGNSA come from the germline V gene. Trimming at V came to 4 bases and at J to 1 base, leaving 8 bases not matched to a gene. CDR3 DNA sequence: TGTGCCAGCAGCTCTAGGACAACTAGCGGGGGCACAGATACGCAGTATTTT. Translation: CASSSRTTSGGTDTQYF.

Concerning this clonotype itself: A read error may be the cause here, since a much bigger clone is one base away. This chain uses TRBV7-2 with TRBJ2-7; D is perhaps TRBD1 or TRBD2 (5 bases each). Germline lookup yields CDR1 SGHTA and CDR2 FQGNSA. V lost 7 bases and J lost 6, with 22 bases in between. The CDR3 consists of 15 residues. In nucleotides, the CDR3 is TGTGCCAGCAACCTAAGCATGGTAGGGGCGGGCGAGCAGTACTTC. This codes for CASNLSMVGAGEQYF.

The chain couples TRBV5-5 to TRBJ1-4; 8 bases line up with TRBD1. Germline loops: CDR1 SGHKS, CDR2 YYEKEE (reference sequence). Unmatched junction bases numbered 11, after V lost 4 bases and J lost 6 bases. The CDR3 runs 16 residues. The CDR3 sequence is CASSPRTGKADEKLFF. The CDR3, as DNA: TGTGCCAGCAGCCCCCGGACAGGGAAGGCTGATGAAAAACTGTTTTTT.

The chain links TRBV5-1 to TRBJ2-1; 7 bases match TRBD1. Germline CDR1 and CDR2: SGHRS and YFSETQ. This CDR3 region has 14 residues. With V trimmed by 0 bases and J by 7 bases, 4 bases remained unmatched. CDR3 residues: CASSLAGQRNEQFF. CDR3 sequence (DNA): TGCGCCAGCAGCTTGGCGGGACAGAGGAATGAGCAGTTCTTC.

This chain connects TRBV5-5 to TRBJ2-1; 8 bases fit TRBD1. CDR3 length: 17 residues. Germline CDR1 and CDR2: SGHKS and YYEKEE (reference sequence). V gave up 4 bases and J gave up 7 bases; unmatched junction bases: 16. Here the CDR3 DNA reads TGTGCCAGCAGCCCCATGGTACTTCGGACAGGGCGAAATGAGCAGTTCTTC. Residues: CASSPMVLRTGRNEQFF.

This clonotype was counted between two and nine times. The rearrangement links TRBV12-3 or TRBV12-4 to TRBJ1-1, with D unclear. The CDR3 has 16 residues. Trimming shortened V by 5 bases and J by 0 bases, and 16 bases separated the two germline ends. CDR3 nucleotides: TGTGCCAGCAGTCCGTCACATTGGCAAATGAACACTGAAGCTTTCTTT. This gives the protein CASSPSHWQMNTEAFF.

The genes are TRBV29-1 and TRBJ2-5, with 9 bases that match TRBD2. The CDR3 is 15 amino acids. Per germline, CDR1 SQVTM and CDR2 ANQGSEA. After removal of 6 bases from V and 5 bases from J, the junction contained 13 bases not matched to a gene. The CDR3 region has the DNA TGCAGCGTCGGTGGTCTAGCGGGGTTCGGGGAGACCCAGTACTTC. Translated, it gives CSVGGLAGFGETQYF. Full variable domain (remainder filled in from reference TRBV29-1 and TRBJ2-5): SAVISQKPSRDICQRGTSLTIQCQVDSQVTMMFWYRQQPGQSLTLIATANQGSEATYESGFVIDKFPISRPNLTFSTLTVSNMSPEDSSIYLCSVGGLAGFGETQYFGPGTRLLVL.

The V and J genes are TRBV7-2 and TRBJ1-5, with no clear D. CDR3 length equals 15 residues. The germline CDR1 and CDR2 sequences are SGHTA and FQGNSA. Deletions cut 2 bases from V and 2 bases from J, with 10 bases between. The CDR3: CASSLQDFGNQPQHF. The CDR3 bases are TGTGCCAGCAGCTTACAGGACTTCGGCAATCAGCCCCAGCATTTT.